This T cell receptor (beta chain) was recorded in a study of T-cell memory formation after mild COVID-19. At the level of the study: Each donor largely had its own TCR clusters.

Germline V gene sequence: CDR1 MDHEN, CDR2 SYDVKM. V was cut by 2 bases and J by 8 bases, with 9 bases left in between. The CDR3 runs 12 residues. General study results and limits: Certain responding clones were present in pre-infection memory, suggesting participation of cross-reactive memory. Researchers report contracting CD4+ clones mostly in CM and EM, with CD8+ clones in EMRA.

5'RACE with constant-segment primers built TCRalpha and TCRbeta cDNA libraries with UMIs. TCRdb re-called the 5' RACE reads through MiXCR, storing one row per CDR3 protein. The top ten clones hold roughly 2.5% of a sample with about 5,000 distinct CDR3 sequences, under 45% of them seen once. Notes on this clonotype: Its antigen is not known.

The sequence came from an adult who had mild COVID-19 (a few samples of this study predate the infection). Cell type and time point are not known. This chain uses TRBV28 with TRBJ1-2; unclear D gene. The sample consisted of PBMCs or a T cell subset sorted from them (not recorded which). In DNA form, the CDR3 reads TGTGCCAGCAGTTTAGGGGAGAGGGGCTACACCTTC. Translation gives CASSLGERGYTF.